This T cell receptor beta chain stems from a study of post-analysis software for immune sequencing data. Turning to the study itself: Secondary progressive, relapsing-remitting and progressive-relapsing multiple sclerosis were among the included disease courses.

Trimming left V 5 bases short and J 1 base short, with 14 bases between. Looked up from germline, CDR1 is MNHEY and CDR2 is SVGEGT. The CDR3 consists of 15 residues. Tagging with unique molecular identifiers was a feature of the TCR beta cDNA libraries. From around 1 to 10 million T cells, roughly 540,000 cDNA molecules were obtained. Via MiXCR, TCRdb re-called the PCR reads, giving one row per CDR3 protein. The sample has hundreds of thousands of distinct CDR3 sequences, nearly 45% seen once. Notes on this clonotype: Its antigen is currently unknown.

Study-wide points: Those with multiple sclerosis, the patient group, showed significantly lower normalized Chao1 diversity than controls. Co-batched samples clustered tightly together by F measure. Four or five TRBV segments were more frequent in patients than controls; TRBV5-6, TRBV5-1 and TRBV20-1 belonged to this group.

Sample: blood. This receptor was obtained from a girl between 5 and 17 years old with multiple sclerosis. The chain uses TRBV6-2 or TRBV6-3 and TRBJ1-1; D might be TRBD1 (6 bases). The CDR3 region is CASSTRTVGNTEAFF. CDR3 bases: TGTGCCAGCAGTACCAGGACAGTTGGGAACACTGAAGCTTTCTTT.